These T cell receptor beta chains were read from a single sample in a study of T-cell reconstitution after alpha-beta-depleted transplantation in children. TCRdb fed the PCR reads into MiXCR, producing one record per CDR3 protein. The data hold 200,000 to 250,000 distinct CDR3 sequences, with roughly 8% observed a single time. The specimen comprised PBMCs, mostly from graft donor cells, sampled 180 days after TCRalphabeta/CD19-depleted stem cell transplant. The receptors stem from a male patient under 18 who had a stem cell transplant for acute lymphoblastic leukemia, so the T cells may come from the graft donor. The conserved cysteine and the conserved F or W are not part of the CDR3 here. A D gene is named only where the DNA matches it firmly.

cdr3_length v_call d_call cdr3_aa
13 TRBV12-3/TRBV12-4 TRBD1 ASSIGQVGNYGYT
11 TRBV5-1 . ASGGGAGYEQY
12 TRBV12-3/TRBV12-4 . ASSRSGDDYGYT
11 TRBV3-1 . ASSGFGEGEQF
16 TRBV4-2 TRBD1 ASSQEDRGLGGANVLT
12 TRBV27 . ASSLLGQQETQY
12 TRBV9 . ASSPDWNTGELF
11 TRBV10-3 . AISGHMNTEAF
13 TRBV27 . ASSYHRDTQETQY
12 TRBV7-2 TRBD1 ASSLGGQGNIQY
16 TRBV12-5 . ASGLVTPPLSAGYGYT
13 TRBV4-2 TRBD2 ASSRESLGGNEQF
12 TRBV10-3 . ATVRGATSYEQY
10 TRBV12-3/TRBV12-4 TRBD2 ASGGGGNEQF
12 TRBV7-9 . ASSLSDRDTEAF
12 TRBV7-2 . ASSPVGGGYGYT
14 TRBV6-1 . ASSTRDGRPNTEAF
13 TRBV20-1 TRBD2 SVRGAGGPYNEQF
13 TRBV19 TRBD1 ASSMGQGRMNTQY
14 TRBV18 TRBD1 ASSPAQGVAYNEQF
14 TRBV20-1 TRBD1 SANPRTGGWNQPQH
10 TRBV12-3/TRBV12-4 . ASSFLTYEQY
11 TRBV2 TRBD1 ASRDRETSPLH
13 TRBV28 . ASTSLGGKDTEAF
14 TRBV10-3 . AISEKVSVSNYGYT
13 TRBV6-4 . ASRPGGAPNYGYT
14 TRBV24-1 . ATSDLRLGSLCEQY
10 TRBV7-2 . ASSFFGNTIY
13 TRBV18 TRBD1 ASSGTDLAKNIQY
13 TRBV9 . ASSVEMTSTDTQY
15 TRBV6-1 TRBD1 ASRFSPLGTANTEAF
11 TRBV25-1 . ASWGRGNTEAF
13 TRBV6-1 . ASSGRGLSKNIQY
12 TRBV4-3 . ASSQEEQKSPLH
11 TRBV10-3 . ASGLGAGNTIY
13 TRBV27 . ASGVGDLSYNEQF
12 TRBV6-1 . ASSPNRLWREQY
13 TRBV5-1 TRBD2 ASKKSGGEGLEQY
9 TRBV28 . ASSFGEKLF
12 TRBV9 . ASSSGGSGETQY
13 TRBV5-1 TRBD2 ASSPSSGGFYEQY
15 TRBV20-1 . SARDRMRVRVGTEAF
15 TRBV12-5 TRBD1 ASGLVLGQDNAYEQY
11 TRBV20-1 TRBD2 SAIAGGSDTQY
11 TRBV7-2 . ASSLDPPGEQY
13 TRBV19 TRBD1 ASSSKSRDSREQY
12 TRBV9 TRBD2 ASSRGPGGYEQY
14 TRBV6-5 . ASSYSGRVTNEKLF
14 TRBV5-1 TRBD1 ASSFGGTGGTDTQY
10 TRBV5-1 . ASSGGSNIQY
14 TRBV7-2 . ASSFRPFSGANVLT
10 TRBV11-2 TRBD2 ASSLALAAQY
12 TRBV12-3/TRBV12-4 TRBD1 ASSLKTGGYGYT
14 TRBV28 TRBD2 ASSFTKREGSREQY
12 TRBV10-3 . ATKGQANTGELF
12 TRBV5-1 . ASSLEAVTGELF
12 TRBV29-1 TRBD2 SVEGGRGADTQY
14 TRBV18 TRBD2 ASSPIFSGVYNEQF
13 TRBV2 TRBD1 ASSVWTGRDQPQH
12 TRBV3-1 . ASTKTGEADTQY